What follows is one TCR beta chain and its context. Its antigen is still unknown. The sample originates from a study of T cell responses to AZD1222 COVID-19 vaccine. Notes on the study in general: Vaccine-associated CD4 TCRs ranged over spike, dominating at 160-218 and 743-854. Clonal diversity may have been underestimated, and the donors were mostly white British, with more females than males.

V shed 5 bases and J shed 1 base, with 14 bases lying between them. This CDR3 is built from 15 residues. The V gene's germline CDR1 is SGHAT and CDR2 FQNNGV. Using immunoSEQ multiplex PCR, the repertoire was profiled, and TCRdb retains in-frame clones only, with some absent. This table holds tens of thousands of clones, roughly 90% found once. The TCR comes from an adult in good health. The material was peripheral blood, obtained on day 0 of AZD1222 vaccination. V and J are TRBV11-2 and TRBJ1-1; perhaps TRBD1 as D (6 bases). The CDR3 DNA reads TGTGCCAGCAGCGCCCGGGGGGGCGCGAACACTGAAGCTTTCTTT. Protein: CASSARGGANTEAFF.